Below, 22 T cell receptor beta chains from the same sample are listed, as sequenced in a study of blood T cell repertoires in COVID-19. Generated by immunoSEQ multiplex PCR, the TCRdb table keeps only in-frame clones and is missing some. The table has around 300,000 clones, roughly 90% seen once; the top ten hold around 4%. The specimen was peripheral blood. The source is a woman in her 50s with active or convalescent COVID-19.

The CDR3 sequence is CASSQDGSVLAGGNTGELFF. In nucleotides, the CDR3 is TGTGCCAGCAGCCAAGATGGGTCGGTTTTAGCGGGGGGTAACACCGGGGAGCTGTTTTTT. The gene calls are TRBV3-1 (or the pseudogene TRBV3-2) and TRBJ2-2, with 10 bases lining up with TRBD2. The CDR3 consists of 20 residues. V dropped 0 bases and J dropped 2; count of bases not matched to a gene: 12. CDR1 is LGHDT and CDR2 is YNNKEL in the germline V gene (reference sequence).

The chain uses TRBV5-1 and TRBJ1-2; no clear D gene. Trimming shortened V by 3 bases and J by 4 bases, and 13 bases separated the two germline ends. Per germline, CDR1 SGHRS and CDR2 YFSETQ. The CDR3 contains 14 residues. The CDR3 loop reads CASSWRTSIYGYTF. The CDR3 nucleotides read TGCGCCAGCAGCTGGAGGACTTCTATCTATGGCTACACCTTC.

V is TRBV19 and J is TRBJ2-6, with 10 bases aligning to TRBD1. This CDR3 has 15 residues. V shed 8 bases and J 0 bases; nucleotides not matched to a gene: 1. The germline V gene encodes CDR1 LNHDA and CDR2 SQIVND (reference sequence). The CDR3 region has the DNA TGTGCCAGTCGGACAGGGGGCTCTGGGGCCAACGTCCTGACTTTC. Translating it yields CASRTGGSGANVLTF.

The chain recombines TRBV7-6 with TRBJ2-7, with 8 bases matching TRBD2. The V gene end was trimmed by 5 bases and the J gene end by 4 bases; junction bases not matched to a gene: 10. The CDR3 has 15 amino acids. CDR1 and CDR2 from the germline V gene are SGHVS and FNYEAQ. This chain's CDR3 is CASSPVRSGIYEQYF. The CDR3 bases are TGTGCCAGCAGCCCCGTACGTAGCGGGATTTACGAGCAGTACTTC.

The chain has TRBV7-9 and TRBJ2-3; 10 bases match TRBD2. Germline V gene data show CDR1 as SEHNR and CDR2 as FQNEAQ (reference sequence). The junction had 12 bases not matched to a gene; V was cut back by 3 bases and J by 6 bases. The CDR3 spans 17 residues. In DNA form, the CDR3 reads TGTGCCAGCAGCTTCGGAGGGGGCCTAGCGGGAGTGGATACGCAGTATTTT. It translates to CASSFGGGLAGVDTQYF.

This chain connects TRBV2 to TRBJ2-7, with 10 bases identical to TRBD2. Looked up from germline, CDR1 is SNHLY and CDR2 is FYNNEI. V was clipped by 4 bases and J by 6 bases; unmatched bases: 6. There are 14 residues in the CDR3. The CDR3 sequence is CASSATSGSLEQYF. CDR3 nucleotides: TGTGCCAGCAGTGCGACTAGCGGGTCACTCGAGCAGTACTTC.

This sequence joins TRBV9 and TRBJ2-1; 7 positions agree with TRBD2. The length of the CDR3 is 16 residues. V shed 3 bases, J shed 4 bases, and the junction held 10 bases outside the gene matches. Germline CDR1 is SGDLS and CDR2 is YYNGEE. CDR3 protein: CASSGGLVGEYNEQFF. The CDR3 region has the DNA TGTGCCAGCAGCGGTGGACTAGTCGGCGAGTACAATGAGCAGTTCTTC.

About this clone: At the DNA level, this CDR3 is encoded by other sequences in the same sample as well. The CDR3 loop reads CASSLGAAYEQYF. The CDR3 DNA is TGTGCCAGCAGCTTGGGTGCGGCCTACGAGCAGTACTTC. The rearrangement uses TRBV5-4 and TRBJ2-7; D remains unclear. V lost 0 bases and J 2 bases, leaving 6 bases between the germline ends. There are 13 residues in the CDR3. Germline CDR1 is SGHNT and CDR2 is YYREEE (reference sequence).

The CDR3 here is CASGLGREDTIYF. DNA of the CDR3: TGTGCTAGTGGTTTGGGCCGAGAGGACACCATATATTTT. The chain recombines TRBV12-5 with TRBJ1-3; D remains unclear. The CDR3 runs 13 residues. Germline lookup yields CDR1 LGHNT and CDR2 FRNRAP. Trimming stripped 1 base from V and 8 bases from J, with 9 bases between.

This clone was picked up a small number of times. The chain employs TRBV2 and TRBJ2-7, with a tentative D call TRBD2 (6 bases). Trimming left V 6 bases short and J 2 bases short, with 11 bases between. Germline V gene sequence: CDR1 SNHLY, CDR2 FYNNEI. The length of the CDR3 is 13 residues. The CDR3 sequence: CASRPGLTYEQYF. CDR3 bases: TGTGCCAGCAGACCGGGACTCACCTACGAGCAGTACTTC. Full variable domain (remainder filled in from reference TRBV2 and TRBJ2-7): EPEVTQTPSHQVTQMGQEVILRCVPISNHLYFYWYRQILGQKVEFLVSFYNNEISEKSEIFDDQFSVERPDGSNFTLKIRSTKLEDSAMYFCASRPGLTYEQYFGPGTRLTVT.

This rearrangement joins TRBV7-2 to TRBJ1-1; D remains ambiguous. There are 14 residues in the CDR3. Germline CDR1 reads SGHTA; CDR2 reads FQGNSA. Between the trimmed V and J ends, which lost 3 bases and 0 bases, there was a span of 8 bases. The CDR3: CASSLDGVNTEAFF. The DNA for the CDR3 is TGTGCCAGCAGCTTGGACGGGGTGAACACTGAAGCTTTCTTT.

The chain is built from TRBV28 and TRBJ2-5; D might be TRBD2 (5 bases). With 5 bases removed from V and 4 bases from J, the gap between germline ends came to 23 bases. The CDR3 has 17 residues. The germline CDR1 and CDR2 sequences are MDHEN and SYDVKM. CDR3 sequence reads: CASSAVVAGIVGETQYF. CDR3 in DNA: TGTGCCAGCAGTGCGGTAGTCGCCGGGATCGTGGGAGAGACCCAGTACTTC. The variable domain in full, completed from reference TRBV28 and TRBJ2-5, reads DVKVTQSSRYLVKRTGEKVFLECVQDMDHENMFWYRQDPGLGLRLIYFSYDVKMKEKGDIPEGYSVSREKKERFSLILESASTNQTSMYLCASSAVVAGIVGETQYFGPGTRLLVL.

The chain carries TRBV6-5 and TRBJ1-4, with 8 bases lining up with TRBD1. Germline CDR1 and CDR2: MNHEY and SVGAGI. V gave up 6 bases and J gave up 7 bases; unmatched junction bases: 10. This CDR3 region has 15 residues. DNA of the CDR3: TGTGCCAGCAGCCCGCTTTCAGGGGGCTCTGAAAAACTGTTTTTT. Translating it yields CASSPLSGGSEKLFF.

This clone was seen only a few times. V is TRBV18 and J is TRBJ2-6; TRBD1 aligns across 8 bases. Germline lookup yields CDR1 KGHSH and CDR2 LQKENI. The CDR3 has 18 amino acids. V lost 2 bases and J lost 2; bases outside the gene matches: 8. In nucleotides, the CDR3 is TGTGCCAGCTCACCATTTTCCCTACAGGGGGCTGGGGCCAACGTCCTGACTTTC. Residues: CASSPFSLQGAGANVLTF.

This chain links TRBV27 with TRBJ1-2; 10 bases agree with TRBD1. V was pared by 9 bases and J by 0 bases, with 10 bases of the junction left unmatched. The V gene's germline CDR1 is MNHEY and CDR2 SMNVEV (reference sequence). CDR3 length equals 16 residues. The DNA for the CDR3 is TGTGCCAGTCTTCCGGACAGGGGGAGAGCTAACTATGGCTACACCTTC. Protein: CASLPDRGRANYGYTF.

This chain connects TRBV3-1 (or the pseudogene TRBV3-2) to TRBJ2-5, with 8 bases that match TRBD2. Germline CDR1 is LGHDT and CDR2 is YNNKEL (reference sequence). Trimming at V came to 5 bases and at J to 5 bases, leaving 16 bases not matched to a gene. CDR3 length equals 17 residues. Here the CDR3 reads CASSYRGGGSQSETQYF. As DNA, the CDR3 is TGTGCCAGCAGCTATCGGGGGGGAGGAAGTCAATCGGAGACCCAGTACTTC.

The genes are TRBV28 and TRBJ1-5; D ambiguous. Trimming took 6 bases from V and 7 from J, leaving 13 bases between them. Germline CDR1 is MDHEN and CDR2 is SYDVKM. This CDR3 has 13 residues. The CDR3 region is CASRVLVGQPQHF. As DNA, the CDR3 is TGTGCCAGCAGGGTCCTGGTGGGCCAGCCCCAGCATTTT.

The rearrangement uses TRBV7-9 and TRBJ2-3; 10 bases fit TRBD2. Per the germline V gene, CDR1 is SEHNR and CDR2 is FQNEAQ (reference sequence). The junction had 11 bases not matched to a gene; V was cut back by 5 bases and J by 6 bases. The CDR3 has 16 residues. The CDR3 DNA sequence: TGTGCCAGCAGCCCTGGGCTAGCGGGAGAAGTGGATACGCAGTATTTT. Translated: CASSPGLAGEVDTQYF.

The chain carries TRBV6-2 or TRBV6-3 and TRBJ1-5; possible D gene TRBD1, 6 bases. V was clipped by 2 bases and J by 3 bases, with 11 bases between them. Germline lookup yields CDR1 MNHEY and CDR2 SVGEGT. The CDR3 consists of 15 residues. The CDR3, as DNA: TGTGCCAGCAGTTACGCGGGGGCCAACAATCAGCCCCAGCATTTT. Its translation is CASSYAGANNQPQHF.

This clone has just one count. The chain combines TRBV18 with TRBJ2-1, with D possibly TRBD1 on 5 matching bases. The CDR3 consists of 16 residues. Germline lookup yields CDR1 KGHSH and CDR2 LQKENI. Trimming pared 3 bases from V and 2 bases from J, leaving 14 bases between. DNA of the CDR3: TGTGCCAGCTCACCCACTTTGCAGGGCACCTACAATGAGCAGTTCTTC. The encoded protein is CASSPTLQGTYNEQFF.

This chain's CDR3 is CASSAGTRQQGYTEAFF. CDR3 DNA: TGTGCCAGCAGCGCTGGAACCCGGCAACAGGGATACACTGAAGCTTTCTTT. The chain carries TRBV9 and TRBJ1-1; possibly TRBD1 for D (6 bases). Per germline, CDR1 SGDLS and CDR2 YYNGEE. V lost 3 bases and J 3 bases, leaving 21 bases between the germline ends. CDR3 size: 17 residues.

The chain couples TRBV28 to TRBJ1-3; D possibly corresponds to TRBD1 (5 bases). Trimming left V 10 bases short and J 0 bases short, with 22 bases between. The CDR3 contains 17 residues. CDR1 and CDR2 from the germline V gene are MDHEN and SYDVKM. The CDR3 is CATYGRTREISGNTIYF. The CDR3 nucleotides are TGTGCCACCTATGGACGGACCAGGGAAATCTCTGGAAACACCATATATTTT.